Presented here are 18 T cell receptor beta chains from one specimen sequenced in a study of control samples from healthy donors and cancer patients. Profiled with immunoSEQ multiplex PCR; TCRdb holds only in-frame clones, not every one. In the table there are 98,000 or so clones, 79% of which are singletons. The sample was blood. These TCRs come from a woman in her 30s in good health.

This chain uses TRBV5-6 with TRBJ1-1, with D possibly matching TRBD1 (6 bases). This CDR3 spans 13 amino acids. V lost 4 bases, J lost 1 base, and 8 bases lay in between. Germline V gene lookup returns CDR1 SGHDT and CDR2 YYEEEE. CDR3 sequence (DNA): TGTGCCAGCAGCCGCAGGGGGAACACTGAAGCTTTCTTT. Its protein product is CASSRRGNTEAFF.

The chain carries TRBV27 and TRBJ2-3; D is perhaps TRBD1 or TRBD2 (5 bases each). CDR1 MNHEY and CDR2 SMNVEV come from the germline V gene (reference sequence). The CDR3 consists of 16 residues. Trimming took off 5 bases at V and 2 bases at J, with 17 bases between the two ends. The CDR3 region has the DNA TGTGCCAGCAGTCCGGGACGAGCGTGGGACACAGATACGCAGTATTTT. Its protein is CASSPGRAWDTDTQYF.

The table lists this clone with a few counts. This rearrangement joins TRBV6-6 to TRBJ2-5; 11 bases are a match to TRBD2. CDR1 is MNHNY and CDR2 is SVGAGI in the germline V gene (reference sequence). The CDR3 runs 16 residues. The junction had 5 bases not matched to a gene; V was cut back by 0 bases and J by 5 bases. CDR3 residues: CASSYSTSGDLETQYF. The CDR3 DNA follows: TGTGCCAGCAGTTACTCGACTAGCGGGGATTTGGAGACCCAGTACTTC.

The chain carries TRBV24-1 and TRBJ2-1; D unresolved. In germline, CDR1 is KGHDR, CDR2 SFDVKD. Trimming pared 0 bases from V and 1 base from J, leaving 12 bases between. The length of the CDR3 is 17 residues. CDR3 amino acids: CATSDLVRSNSYNEQFF. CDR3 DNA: TGTGCCACCAGTGATTTGGTTCGATCCAATTCCTACAATGAGCAGTTCTTC.

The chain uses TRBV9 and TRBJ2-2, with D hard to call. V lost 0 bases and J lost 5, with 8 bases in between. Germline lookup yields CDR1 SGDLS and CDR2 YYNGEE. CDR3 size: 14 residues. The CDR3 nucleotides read TGTGCCAGCAGCGTAGCTTACGGGACCGGGGAGCTGTTTTTT. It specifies CASSVAYGTGELFF.

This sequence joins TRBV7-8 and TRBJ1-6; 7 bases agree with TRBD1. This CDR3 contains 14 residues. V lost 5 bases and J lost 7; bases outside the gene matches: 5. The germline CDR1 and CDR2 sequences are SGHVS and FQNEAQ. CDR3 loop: CASSQGTANSPLHF. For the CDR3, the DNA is TGTGCCAGCAGCCAAGGGACAGCAAATTCACCCCTCCACTTT.

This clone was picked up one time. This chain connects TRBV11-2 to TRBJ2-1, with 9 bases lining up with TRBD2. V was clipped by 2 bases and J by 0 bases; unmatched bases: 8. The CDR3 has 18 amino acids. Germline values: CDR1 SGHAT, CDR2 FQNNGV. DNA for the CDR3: TGTGCCAGCAGCTTACGGTCGTTGCGGGGGGGCTCCTACAATGAGCAGTTCTTC. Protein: CASSLRSLRGGSYNEQFF. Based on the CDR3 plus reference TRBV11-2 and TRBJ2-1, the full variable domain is EAGVAQSPRYKIIEKRQSVAFWCNPISGHATLYWYQQILGQGPKLLIQFQNNGVVDDSQLPKDRFSAERLKGVDSTLKIQPAKLEDSAVYLCASSLRSLRGGSYNEQFFGPGTRLTVL.

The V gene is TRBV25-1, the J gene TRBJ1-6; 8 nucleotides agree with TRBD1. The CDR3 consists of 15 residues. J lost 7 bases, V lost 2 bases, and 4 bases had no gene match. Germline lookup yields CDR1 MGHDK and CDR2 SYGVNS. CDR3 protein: CASSEPQGANSPLHF. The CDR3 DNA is TGTGCCAGCAGTGAACCCCAGGGGGCCAATTCACCCCTCCACTTT.

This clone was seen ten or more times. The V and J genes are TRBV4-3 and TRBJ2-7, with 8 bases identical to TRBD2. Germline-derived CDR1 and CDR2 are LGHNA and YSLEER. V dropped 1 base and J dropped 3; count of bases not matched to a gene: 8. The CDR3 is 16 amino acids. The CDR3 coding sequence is TGCGCCAGCAGCCAAGGCGGGGGGCCAGCATACTACGAGCAGTACTTC. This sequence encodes CASSQGGGPAYYEQYF.

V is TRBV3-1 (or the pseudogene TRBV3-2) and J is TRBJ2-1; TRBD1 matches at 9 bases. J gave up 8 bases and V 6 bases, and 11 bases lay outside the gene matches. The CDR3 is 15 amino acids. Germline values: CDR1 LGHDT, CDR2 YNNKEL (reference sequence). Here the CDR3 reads CASSRPGTGTDEQFF. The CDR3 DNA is TGTGCCAGCAGTCGGCCCGGGACAGGGACGGATGAGCAGTTCTTC.

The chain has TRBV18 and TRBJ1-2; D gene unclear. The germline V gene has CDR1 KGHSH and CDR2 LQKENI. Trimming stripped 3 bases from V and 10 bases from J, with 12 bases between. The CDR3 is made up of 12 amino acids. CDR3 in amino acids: CASSPVVTDYTF. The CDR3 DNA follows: TGTGCCAGCTCACCGGTTGTCACAGACTACACCTTC. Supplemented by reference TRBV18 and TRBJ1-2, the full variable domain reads NAGVMQNPRHLVRRRGQEARLRCSPMKGHSHVYWYRQLPEEGLKFMVYLQKENIIDESGMPKERFSAEFPKEGPSILRIQQVVRGDSAAYFCASSPVVTDYTFGSGTRLTVV.

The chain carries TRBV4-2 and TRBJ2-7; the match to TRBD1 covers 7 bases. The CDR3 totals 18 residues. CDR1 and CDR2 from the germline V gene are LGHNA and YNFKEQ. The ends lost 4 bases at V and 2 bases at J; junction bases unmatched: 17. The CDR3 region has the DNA TGTGCCAGCAGCCCGACCGCTTCTACAGGGGTCCTCGCCTACGAGCAGTACTTC. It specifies CASSPTASTGVLAYEQYF.

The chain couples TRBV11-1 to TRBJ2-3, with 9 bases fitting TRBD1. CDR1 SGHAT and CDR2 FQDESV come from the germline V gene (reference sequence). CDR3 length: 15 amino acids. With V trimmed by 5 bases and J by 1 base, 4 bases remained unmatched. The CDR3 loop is CASSGGTGRTDTQYF. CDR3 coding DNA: TGTGCCAGCAGCGGGGGGACAGGGCGCACAGATACGCAGTATTTT.

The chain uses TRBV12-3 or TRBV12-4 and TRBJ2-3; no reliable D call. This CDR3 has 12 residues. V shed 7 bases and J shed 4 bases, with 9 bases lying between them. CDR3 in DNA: TGTGCCAGCACAACGTTAGCAGATACGCAGTATTTT. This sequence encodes CASTTLADTQYF.

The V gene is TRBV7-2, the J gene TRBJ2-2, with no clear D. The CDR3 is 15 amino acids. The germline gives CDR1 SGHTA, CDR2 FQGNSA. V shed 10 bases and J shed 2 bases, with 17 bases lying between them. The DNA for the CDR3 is TGTGCCACCCCAGGCCCAGGAAGAAACACCGGGGAGCTGTTTTTT. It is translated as CATPGPGRNTGELFF.

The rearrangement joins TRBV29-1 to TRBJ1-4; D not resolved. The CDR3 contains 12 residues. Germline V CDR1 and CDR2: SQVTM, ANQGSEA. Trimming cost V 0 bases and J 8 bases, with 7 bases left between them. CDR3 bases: TGCAGCGTTGAAGATCAATGGGAAAAACTGTTTTTT. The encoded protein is CSVEDQWEKLFF.

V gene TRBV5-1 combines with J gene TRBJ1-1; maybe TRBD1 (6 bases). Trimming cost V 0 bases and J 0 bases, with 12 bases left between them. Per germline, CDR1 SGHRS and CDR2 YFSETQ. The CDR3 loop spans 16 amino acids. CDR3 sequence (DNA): TGCGCCAGCAGCTTGGACGGGGGCCTGATGAACACTGAAGCTTTCTTT. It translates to CASSLDGGLMNTEAFF.

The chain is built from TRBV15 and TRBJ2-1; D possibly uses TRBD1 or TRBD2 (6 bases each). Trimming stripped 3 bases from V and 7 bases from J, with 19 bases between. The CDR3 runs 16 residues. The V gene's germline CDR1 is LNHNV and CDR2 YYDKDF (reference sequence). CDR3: CATSREGDGLWNEQFF. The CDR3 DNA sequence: TGTGCCACCAGCAGGGAGGGGGACGGTCTTTGGAATGAGCAGTTCTTC. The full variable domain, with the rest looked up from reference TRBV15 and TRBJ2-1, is DAMVIQNPRYQVTQFGKPVTLSCSQTLNHNVMYWYQQKSSQAPKLLFHYYDKDFNNEADTPDNFQSRRPNTSFCFLDIRSPGLGDTAMYLCATSREGDGLWNEQFFGPGTRLTVL.